What follows are 19 T cell receptor beta chains derived from one specimen sequenced in a study of blood T cells in healthy people across ages. Alongside a J-beta primer mix, a sample-barcoded 5' primer served in a second PCR lasting roughly 6 to 12 cycles. In TCRdb, the 5' RACE reads were re-called with MiXCR into one record per CDR3 protein. The profile shows fewer than 900,000 distinct CDR3 sequences, 49% of them singletons. The sequenced sample consisted of blood. The receptor source for this set is a woman aged 55-69 years in good health.

This chain links TRBV28 with TRBJ2-3, with TRBD2 as a possible D gene (6 bases). The germline V gene encodes CDR1 MDHEN and CDR2 SYDVKM. Trimming removed 3 bases at V and 3 bases at J, with 13 bases between. The length of the CDR3 is 15 residues. The CDR3 nucleotides are TGTGCCAGCAGTTTTAGCGGCCGGGAGACAGATACGCAGTATTTT. Its protein product is CASSFSGRETDTQYF.

This clonotype was seen more than once but under ten times. V usage is TRBV7-9 and J usage is TRBJ2-1; 8 nucleotides match TRBD1. CDR3 length: 15 amino acids. J was trimmed by 8 bases and V by 2 bases; bases with no gene match: 8. From germline, CDR1 is SEHNR and CDR2 FQNEAQ (reference sequence). As DNA, the CDR3 is TGTGCCAGCAGCTTACATGGGCAGGGGGCCGATGAGCAGTTCTTC. Its protein is CASSLHGQGADEQFF.

This clonotype was seen only a few times. The V call is TRBV5-1, the J call TRBJ2-1, with no clear D. The CDR3 spans 16 residues. V lost 4 bases and J 3 bases, leaving 17 bases between the germline ends. Germline CDR1 is SGHRS and CDR2 is YFSETQ. The CDR3 here is CASSPGSGWGYNEQFF. CDR3 nucleotides: TGCGCCAGCAGCCCCGGTTCGGGTTGGGGCTACAATGAGCAGTTCTTC.

CDR3 sequence reads: CASSPSPGGLLEKLFF. The DNA for the CDR3 is TGTGCCAGCAGCCCTTCGCCAGGGGGCCTTTTGGAAAAACTGTTTTTT. The chain joins TRBV7-8 to TRBJ1-4; 8 bases agree with TRBD1. Losses at the gene ends were 5 bases for V and 8 bases for J; bases not matched to a gene: 13. This CDR3 spans 16 amino acids. Germline assignment: CDR1 SGHVS and CDR2 FQNEAQ. The whole variable domain, filled in from reference TRBV7-8 and TRBJ1-4, reads GAGVSQSPRYKVAKRGQDVALRCDPISGHVSLFWYQQALGQGPEFLTYFQNEAQLDKSGLPSDRFFAERPEGSVSTLKIQRTQQEDSAVYLCASSPSPGGLLEKLFFGSGTQLSVL.

This chain connects TRBV12-3 or TRBV12-4 to TRBJ1-1, with 7 nucleotides matching TRBD1. This CDR3 spans 11 amino acids. The junction had 7 bases not matched to a gene; V was cut back by 7 bases and J by 11 bases. CDR3: CASTDRVGAFF. The CDR3 nucleotides read TGTGCCAGCACCGACAGGGTGGGGGCTTTCTTT.

The rearrangement uses TRBV12-3 or TRBV12-4 and TRBJ1-4; D is unclear. Trimming left V 2 bases short and J 0 bases short, with 7 bases between. This CDR3 has 15 amino acids. CDR3 sequence reads: CASSLTDATNEKLFF. The DNA for the CDR3 is TGTGCCAGCAGTTTAACGGACGCAACTAATGAAAAACTGTTTTTT.

Many counts were recorded for this clonotype. The chain combines TRBV6-2 or TRBV6-3 with TRBJ1-2; D is unclear. Germline lookup yields CDR1 MNHEY and CDR2 SVGEGT. V was cut by 6 bases and J by 2 bases, with 19 bases left in between. The CDR3 totals 16 residues. CDR3 protein: CASSKRGSLLNYGYTF. CDR3 nucleotides: TGTGCCAGCAGCAAGCGAGGCAGCCTACTAAACTATGGCTACACCTTC.

This chain links TRBV10-3 with TRBJ1-2; D may be TRBD1 (5 bases). The CDR3 runs to 13 residues. Germline V CDR1 and CDR2: ENHRY, SYGVKD. V gave up 7 bases and J gave up 8 bases, with 17 bases separating them. The CDR3, as DNA: TGTGCCATCACCCCGGACACAGCCGAGGGCTACACCTTC. Residues: CAITPDTAEGYTF.

V usage is TRBV20-1 and J usage is TRBJ1-6; D may be TRBD1 (5 bases). The germline V gene has CDR1 DFQATT and CDR2 SNEGSKA (reference sequence). The CDR3 covers 16 residues. Trimming took 0 bases from V and 0 from J, leaving 9 bases between them. Here the CDR3 reads CSARDMGRSYNSPLHF. CDR3 sequence (DNA): TGCAGTGCTAGAGATATGGGGCGCTCCTATAATTCACCCCTCCACTTT.

The genes are TRBV10-3 and TRBJ2-7; D may be TRBD1 (5 bases). Germline V gives CDR1 ENHRY, CDR2 SYGVKD. The V and J ends lost 10 bases and 1 base respectively, with 14 bases between them. The CDR3 sequence is 13 residues long. The CDR3 nucleotides are TGTGCCACCCAGGGTGTGGGTTCCTACGAGCAGTACTTC. Translating it yields CATQGVGSYEQYF.

In DNA form, the CDR3 reads TGTGCCAGCAGCCAAACCCCCACCCGGGGTACTAGCACAGATACGCAGTATTTT. Amino acids: CASSQTPTRGTSTDTQYF. The chain employs TRBV3-1 and TRBJ2-3, with a weak D call TRBD2 (5 bases). CDR3 length equals 18 residues. CDR1 and CDR2 from the germline V gene are LGHDT and YNNKEL (reference sequence). V shed 2 bases and J shed 0 bases, with 18 bases lying between them.

The V gene is TRBV6-6, the J gene TRBJ1-6; D is unresolved. V was shortened by 4 bases and J by 10 bases, with 14 bases between the two germline ends. The CDR3 spans 14 residues. Germline V gene lookup returns CDR1 MNHNY and CDR2 SVGAGI (reference sequence). CDR3 DNA sequence: TGTGCCAGCAGTTGGGCCCCAACCCAGTCACCCCTCCACTTT. Translating it yields CASSWAPTQSPLHF.

Here the CDR3 DNA reads TGCAGTGCAGCGAAGGGGGGACGGAGTTCTAGCACAGATACGCAGTATTTT. Amino acids: CSAAKGGRSSSTDTQYF. The chain uses TRBV20-1 and TRBJ2-3; either TRBD1 or TRBD2 may supply D (6 bases each). The germline V gene has CDR1 DFQATT and CDR2 SNEGSKA (reference sequence). V lost 6 bases to trimming and J lost 0 bases, with 22 bases between them. The CDR3 is 17 residues long.

The gene calls are TRBV18 and TRBJ1-4, with 7 bases that match TRBD1. V shed 3 bases, J shed 3 bases, and the junction held 1 base outside the gene matches. The CDR3 runs to 14 residues. Germline CDR1 KGHSH, CDR2 LQKENI. CDR3: CASSPGQSNEKLFF. DNA of the CDR3: TGTGCCAGCTCACCGGGACAGTCTAATGAAAAACTGTTTTTT.

The chain recombines TRBV7-2 with TRBJ2-5, with TRBD2 matching over 14 bases. CDR1 and CDR2 from the germline V gene are SGHTA and FQGNSA. The CDR3 spans 14 residues. The V segment lost 5 bases and the J segment 13 bases; nucleotides outside the gene matches: 9. The CDR3 DNA reads as TGTGCCAGCAGCCCAGGACTAGCGGGAGGTGGAAGGTACTTC. Amino acids: CASSPGLAGGGRYF.

This clonotype was recorded once. The chain couples TRBV9 to TRBJ2-6, with 10 bases matching TRBD2. CDR1 and CDR2 from the germline V gene are SGDLS and YYNGEE. The CDR3 runs 16 residues. With V trimmed by 7 bases and J by 0 bases, 4 bases remained unmatched. The CDR3 loop reads CASPTSGYSGANVLTF. The CDR3 region has the DNA TGTGCCAGCCCGACTAGCGGGTACTCTGGGGCCAACGTCCTGACTTTC.

The chain joins TRBV27 to TRBJ2-3; no clear D. The CDR3 has 14 amino acids. Trimming left V 6 bases short and J 6 bases short, with 16 bases between. Germline V gene sequence: CDR1 MNHEY, CDR2 SMNVEV (reference sequence). CDR3 protein: CASSRNPRPDTQYF. The CDR3 DNA follows: TGTGCCAGCAGCCGGAATCCCCGGCCCGATACGCAGTATTTT.

In its sample, this clonotype was seen once. CDR3 loop: CSARYGTLSNEQFF. DNA of the CDR3: TGCAGTGCTAGATACGGGACTCTCAGCAATGAGCAGTTCTTC. This chain connects TRBV20-1 to TRBJ2-1; possibly TRBD2 for D (6 bases). V was trimmed by 2 bases and J by 6 bases, leaving 14 bases between them. The CDR3 consists of 14 residues. Germline CDR1 reads DFQATT; CDR2 reads SNEGSKA (reference sequence).

This sequence joins TRBV20-1 and TRBJ2-7, with D tentatively TRBD2 (7 bases). V was pared by 2 bases and J by 1 base, with 12 bases between. The CDR3 is 14 amino acids. CDR1 is DFQATT and CDR2 is SNEGSKA in the germline V gene (reference sequence). The CDR3 loop reads CSARLGGVSYEQYF. CDR3 nucleotide sequence: TGCAGTGCTAGACTAGGGGGGGTATCCTACGAGCAGTACTTC.